The subject of this entry is one T cell receptor beta chain. This sample also contains other DNA sequences that code for the same CDR3. The germline V and J ends were trimmed by 3 bases and 1 base, with 10 bases remaining between them. The germline CDR1 and CDR2 sequences are KGHSH and LQKENI. CDR3 length: 15 amino acids. Libraries were prepared by immunoSEQ multiplex PCR; TCRdb keeps only in-frame clonotypes and omits some of them. The sample includes 60,000 to 85,000 clones, around nine tenths seen only once; the top ten take 1.4% to 1.5%. The sample is drawn from a study of blood T cell repertoires in COVID-19. At the level of the study: In each case, the material was cDNA or gDNA derived from T cells, B-cell-depleted T cells, or PBMCs.

The chain recombines TRBV18 with TRBJ1-5, with D possibly TRBD1 on 5 matching bases. The receptor's source is a man in his fifties with acute or convalescent COVID-19. The sequenced material came from peripheral blood. The CDR3 sequence is CASSPQGASNQPQHF. The CDR3 region has the DNA TGTGCCAGCTCACCCCAAGGGGCAAGCAATCAGCCCCAGCATTTT.